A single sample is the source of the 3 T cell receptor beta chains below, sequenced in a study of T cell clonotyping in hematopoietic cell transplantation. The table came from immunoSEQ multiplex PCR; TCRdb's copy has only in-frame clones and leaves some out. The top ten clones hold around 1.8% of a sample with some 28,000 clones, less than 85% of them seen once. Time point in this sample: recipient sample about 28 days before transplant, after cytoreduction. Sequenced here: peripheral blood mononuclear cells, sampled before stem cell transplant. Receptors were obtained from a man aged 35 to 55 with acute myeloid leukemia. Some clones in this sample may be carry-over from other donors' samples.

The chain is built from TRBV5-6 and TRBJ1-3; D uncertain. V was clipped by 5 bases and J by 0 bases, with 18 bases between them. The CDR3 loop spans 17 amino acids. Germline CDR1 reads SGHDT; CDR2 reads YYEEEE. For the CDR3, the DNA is TGTGCCAGCAGAATGGCTGGGCTGACGAGCTCTGGAAACACCATATATTTT. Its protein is CASRMAGLTSSGNTIYF.

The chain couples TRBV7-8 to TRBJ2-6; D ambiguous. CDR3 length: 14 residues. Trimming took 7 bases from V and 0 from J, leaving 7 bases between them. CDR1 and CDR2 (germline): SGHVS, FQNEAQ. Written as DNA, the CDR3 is TGTGCCAGCACTCCCTACTCTGGGGCCAACGTCCTGACTTTC. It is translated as CASTPYSGANVLTF.

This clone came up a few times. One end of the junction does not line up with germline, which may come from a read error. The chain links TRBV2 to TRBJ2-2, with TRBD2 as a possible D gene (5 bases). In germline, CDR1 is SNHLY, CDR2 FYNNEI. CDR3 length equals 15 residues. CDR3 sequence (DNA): TGTGCCAGCAGTGCGGCGGACCTGGCTCCCGGGGAGCCGTTTTTT. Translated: CASSAADLAPGEPFF.